Below, 7 T cell receptor beta chains from the same sample are listed, as sequenced in a study of cytomegalovirus exposure and HLA in healthy donors. PCR used 60 Vbeta primers and 13 Jbeta primers. The assay was immunoSEQ multiplex PCR, and TCRdb's table has in-frame clones only and misses some. The sample yields 180,000 or so clones, approximately 80% seen once. The sample consisted of PBMCs. Receptors were obtained from a girl aged 10-17 years in good health and CMV-seropositive.

The chain has TRBV11-1 and TRBJ2-1; 11 nucleotides align to TRBD2. CDR1 and CDR2 (germline): SGHAT, FQDESV (reference sequence). This CDR3 spans 17 amino acids. The ends lost 1 base at V and 2 bases at J; junction bases unmatched: 4. CDR3 amino acids: CASSLGLAGPPYNEQFF. The DNA for the CDR3 is TGTGCCAGCAGCTTAGGACTAGCGGGACCCCCCTACAATGAGCAGTTCTTC.

The V gene is TRBV30, the J gene TRBJ2-7, with D uncertain. Looked up from germline, CDR1 is GTSNPN and CDR2 is SVGIG (reference sequence). V was trimmed by 5 bases and J by 6 bases, leaving 11 bases between them. The CDR3 contains 11 residues. CDR3 coding DNA: TGTGCCTGGGGTCTACGCGGCGAGCAGTACTTC. It codes for CAWGLRGEQYF.

The gene calls are TRBV6-5 and TRBJ2-3; D is unclear. Trimming shortened V by 2 bases and J by 6 bases, and 9 bases separated the two germline ends. The CDR3 is made up of 13 amino acids. Germline lookup yields CDR1 MNHEY and CDR2 SVGAGI. The CDR3 region is CASSYAGFDTQYF. DNA of the CDR3: TGTGCCAGCAGTTACGCAGGCTTCGATACGCAGTATTTT.

The chain employs TRBV7-2 and TRBJ2-3, with D possibly TRBD2 on 5 matching bases. Trimming removed 2 bases at V and 6 bases at J, with 9 bases between. Germline CDR1 and CDR2: SGHTA and FQGNSA. The CDR3 has 13 amino acids. Here the CDR3 DNA reads TGTGCCAGCAGCTTAAGGGAGATGGATACGCAGTATTTT. Its translation: CASSLREMDTQYF.

Points on this clone: One junction end disagrees with the germline gene, perhaps due to a read error. The chain couples TRBV7-7 to TRBJ2-1, with 10 bases that match TRBD2. Looked up from germline, CDR1 is SSHAT and CDR2 is FNYEAQ (reference sequence). The CDR3 extends over 14 amino acids. The CDR3 DNA follows: TGTGCTAGCAGCTTCGCTAGCGGGAGTTTTGAGCAGTTCTTC. Residues: CASSFASGSFEQFF.

The chain recombines TRBV27 with TRBJ1-1; D is ambiguous. Trimming took 5 bases from V and 4 from J, leaving 17 bases between them. The CDR3 runs 15 residues. In germline, CDR1 is MNHEY, CDR2 SMNVEV (reference sequence). The chain's CDR3 is CASSPYFSRGTEAFF. The CDR3 DNA is TGTGCCAGCAGTCCCTACTTCTCCCGGGGCACTGAAGCTTTCTTT.

The V and J genes are TRBV5-4 and TRBJ2-7, with 8 bases matching TRBD2. The CDR3 runs to 15 residues. Germline CDR1 and CDR2: SGHNT and YYREEE (reference sequence). With 4 bases clipped from V and 1 base from J, the junction kept 7 bases outside the gene matches. The CDR3 spells CASSPPKRESYEQYF. The CDR3, as DNA: TGTGCCAGCAGCCCCCCAAAGCGGGAGTCCTACGAGCAGTACTTC.